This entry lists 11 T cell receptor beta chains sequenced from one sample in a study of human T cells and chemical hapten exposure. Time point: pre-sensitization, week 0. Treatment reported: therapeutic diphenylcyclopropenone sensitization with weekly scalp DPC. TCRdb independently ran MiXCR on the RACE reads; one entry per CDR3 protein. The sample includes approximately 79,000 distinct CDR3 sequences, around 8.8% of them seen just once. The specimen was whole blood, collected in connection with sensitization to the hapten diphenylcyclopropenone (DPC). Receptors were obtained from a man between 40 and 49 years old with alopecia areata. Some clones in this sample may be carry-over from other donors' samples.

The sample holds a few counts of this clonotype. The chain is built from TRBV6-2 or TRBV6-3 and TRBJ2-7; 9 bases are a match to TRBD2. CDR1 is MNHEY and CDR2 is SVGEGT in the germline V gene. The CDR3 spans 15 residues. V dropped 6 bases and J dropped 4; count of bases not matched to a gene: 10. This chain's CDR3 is CASRIVAGATYEQYF. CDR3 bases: TGTGCCAGCAGGATCGTAGCGGGAGCTACTTACGAGCAGTACTTC.

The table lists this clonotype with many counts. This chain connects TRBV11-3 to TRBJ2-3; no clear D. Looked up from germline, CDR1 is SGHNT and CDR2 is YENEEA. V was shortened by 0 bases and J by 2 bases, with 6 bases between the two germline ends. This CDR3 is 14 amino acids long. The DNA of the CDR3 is TGTGCCAGCAGCTTAGATGGATCCACAGATACGCAGTATTTT. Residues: CASSLDGSTDTQYF. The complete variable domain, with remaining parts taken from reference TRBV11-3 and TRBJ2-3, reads EAGVVQSPRYKIIEKKQPVAFWCNPISGHNTLYWYLQNLGQGPELLIRYENEEAVDDSQLPKDRFSAERLKGVDSTLKIQPAELGDSAVYLCASSLDGSTDTQYFGPGTRLTVL.

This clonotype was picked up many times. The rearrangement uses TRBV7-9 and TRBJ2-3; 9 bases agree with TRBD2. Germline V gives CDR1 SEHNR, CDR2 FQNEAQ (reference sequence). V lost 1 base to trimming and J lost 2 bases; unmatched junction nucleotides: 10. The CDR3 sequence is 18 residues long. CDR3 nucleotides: TGTGCCAGCAGCTTAGGAACCCTTAGCGGGGGTTTCACAGATACGCAGTATTTT. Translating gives CASSLGTLSGGFTDTQYF.

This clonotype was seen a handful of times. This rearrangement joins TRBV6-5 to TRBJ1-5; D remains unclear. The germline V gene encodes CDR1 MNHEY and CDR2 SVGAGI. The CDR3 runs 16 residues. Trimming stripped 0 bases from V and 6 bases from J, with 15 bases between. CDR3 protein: CASSYSKTGRIQPQHF. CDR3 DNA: TGTGCCAGCAGTTACTCGAAAACTGGCAGGATTCAGCCCCAGCATTTT.

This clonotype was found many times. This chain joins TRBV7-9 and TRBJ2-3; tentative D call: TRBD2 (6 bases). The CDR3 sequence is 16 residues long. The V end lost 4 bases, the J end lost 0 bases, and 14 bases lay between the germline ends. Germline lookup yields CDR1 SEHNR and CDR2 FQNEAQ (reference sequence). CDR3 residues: CASSWEALTSTDTQYF. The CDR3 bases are TGTGCCAGCAGCTGGGAGGCGCTTACTAGCACAGATACGCAGTATTTT.

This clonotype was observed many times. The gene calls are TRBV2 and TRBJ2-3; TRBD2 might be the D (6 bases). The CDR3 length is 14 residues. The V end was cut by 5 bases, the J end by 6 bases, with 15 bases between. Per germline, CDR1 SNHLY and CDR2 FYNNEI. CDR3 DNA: TGTGCCAGCAGTCAATCGACTAGTTCCGATACGCAGTATTTT. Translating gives CASSQSTSSDTQYF.

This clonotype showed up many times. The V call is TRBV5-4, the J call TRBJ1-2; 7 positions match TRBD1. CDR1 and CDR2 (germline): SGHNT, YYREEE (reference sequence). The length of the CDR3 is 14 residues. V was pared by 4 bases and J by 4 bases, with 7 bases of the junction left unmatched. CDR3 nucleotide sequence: TGTGCCAGCAGCCAGTTGACAGGGTCCTATGGCTACACCTTC. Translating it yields CASSQLTGSYGYTF.

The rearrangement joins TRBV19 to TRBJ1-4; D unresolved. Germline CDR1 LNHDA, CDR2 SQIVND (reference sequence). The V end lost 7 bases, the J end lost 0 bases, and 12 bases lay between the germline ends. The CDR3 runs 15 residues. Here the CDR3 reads CASTESQATNEKLFF. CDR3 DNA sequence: TGTGCCAGTACTGAATCCCAAGCAACTAATGAAAAACTGTTTTTT.

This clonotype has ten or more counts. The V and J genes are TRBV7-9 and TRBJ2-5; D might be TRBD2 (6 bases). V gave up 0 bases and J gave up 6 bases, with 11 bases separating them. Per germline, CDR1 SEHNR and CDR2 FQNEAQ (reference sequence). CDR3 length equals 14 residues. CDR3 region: CASSLARDSKTQYF. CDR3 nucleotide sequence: TGTGCCAGCAGCTTAGCGCGGGACTCCAAGACCCAGTACTTC.

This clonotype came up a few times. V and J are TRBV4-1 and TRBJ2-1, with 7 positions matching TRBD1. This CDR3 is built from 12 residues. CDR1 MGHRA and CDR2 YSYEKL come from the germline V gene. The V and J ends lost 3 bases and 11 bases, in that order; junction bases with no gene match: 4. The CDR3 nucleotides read TGCGCCAGCAGCCACCCGGGACAGCAGCAGTTCTTC. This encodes CASSHPGQQQFF.

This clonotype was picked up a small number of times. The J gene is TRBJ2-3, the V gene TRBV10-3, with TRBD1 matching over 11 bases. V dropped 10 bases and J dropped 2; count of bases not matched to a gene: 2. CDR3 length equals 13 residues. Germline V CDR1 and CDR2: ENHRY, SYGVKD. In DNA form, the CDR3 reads TGTGCCACAGGACAGGGGGCCACAGATACGCAGTATTTT. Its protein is CATGQGATDTQYF.